This T cell receptor beta chain appears in the sequencing data of a study of tumor-infiltrating lymphocytes in localized non-small cell lung cancer. Study-level results: Tumor T-cell fraction was not associated with recurrence-free survival.

J gave up 4 bases and V 4 bases, and 5 bases lay outside the gene matches. This CDR3 region has 15 residues. The germline CDR1 and CDR2 sequences are LGHNA and YSLEER. Remarks on this clone: Its antigen is unidentified.

Produced via immunoSEQ multiplex PCR; TCRdb's table is partial and in-frame only. The data show about 15,000 clones, 69% seen once. The TCR comes from a human donor with non-small cell lung cancer. V is TRBV4-3 and J is TRBJ2-2, with TRBD2 matching 8 bases. The sample taken for sequencing was lung tumor tissue. The CDR3 is CASSRERGGTGELFF. The CDR3, as DNA: TGCGCCAGCAGCCGAGAACGGGGGGGCACCGGGGAGCTGTTTTTT.